The 22 T cell receptor beta chains below were found in one sample sequenced in a study of OX40 agonist ivuxolimab in advanced cancers. To prepare the library, the immunoSEQ multiplex PCR assay was applied. Here the immuneACCESS table is served through TCRdb, limited to in-frame sequences with V and J called. Missing clones are a known gap in these copies; in checked studies unresolved V genes cover under half, and the rest lacks a known reason. In all, the sample holds approximately 45,000 clones, and around four fifths of those were seen once. More than 2% of the sample rests with the top ten. The source was CD4+ or CD8+ T cells sorted from blood, collected in a trial of the OX40 agonist ivuxolimab. The receptor source for this set is an adult with an advanced solid tumor such as melanoma, head and neck, liver or kidney cancer.

This chain uses TRBV7-3 with TRBJ2-4; 9 positions agree with TRBD1. Germline loops: CDR1 SGHTA, CDR2 FQGTGA. The CDR3 runs to 14 residues. The J segment lost 6 bases and the V segment lost 5 bases, leaving 5 bases of the junction unmatched. The CDR3 DNA is TGTGCCAGCAGCCAAAGACAGGGGGGAAACATTCAGTACTTC. This codes for CASSQRQGGNIQYF. The complete variable domain, with remaining parts taken from reference TRBV7-3 and TRBJ2-4, reads GAGVSQTPSNKVTEKGKYVELRCDPISGHTALYWYRQSLGQGPEFLIYFQGTGAADDSGLPNDRFFAVRPEGSVSTLKIQRTERGDSAVYLCASSQRQGGNIQYFGAGTRLSVL.

This chain connects TRBV19 to TRBJ2-7; TRBD2 aligns across 11 bases. The CDR3 covers 13 residues. The ends lost 5 bases at V and 4 bases at J; junction bases unmatched: 1. Germline lookup yields CDR1 LNHDA and CDR2 SQIVND (reference sequence). CDR3 amino acids: CASSGLAGYEQYF. CDR3 sequence (DNA): TGTGCCAGTAGTGGACTAGCGGGTTACGAGCAGTACTTC. The entire variable domain, with the rest obtained from reference TRBV19 and TRBJ2-7, is as follows: DGGITQSPKYLFRKEGQNVTLSCEQNLNHDAMYWYRQDPGQGLRLIYYSQIVNDFQKGDIAEGYSVSREKKESFPLTVTSAQKNPTAFYLCASSGLAGYEQYFGPGTRLTVT.

A few counts support this clone. V gene TRBV5-1 combines with J gene TRBJ2-1, with 8 bases that match TRBD1. Losses at the gene ends were 5 bases for V and 8 bases for J; bases not matched to a gene: 3. The CDR3 spans 12 residues. Germline V lookup: CDR1 SGHRS, CDR2 YFSETQ. The CDR3 protein is CASRVTGDEQFF. CDR3 DNA sequence: TGCGCCAGCAGGGTGACAGGGGATGAGCAGTTCTTC.

CDR3 sequence: CASSVEQNSPLHF. The CDR3 nucleotides are TGTGCCAGCAGCGTAGAGCAAAATTCACCCCTCCACTTT. This chain uses TRBV9 with TRBJ1-6; D call uncertain. Trimming took off 0 bases at V and 7 bases at J, with 5 bases between the two ends. This CDR3 region has 13 residues. The germline V gene has CDR1 SGDLS and CDR2 YYNGEE.

V is TRBV7-9 and J is TRBJ2-1; D is possibly TRBD1 (5 bases). This CDR3 comprises 13 residues. V was shortened by 8 bases and J by 9 bases, with 17 bases between the two germline ends. Germline V gives CDR1 SEHNR, CDR2 FQNEAQ (reference sequence). CDR3 coding DNA: TGTGCCAGCGTACTGCAGGGAACAAGTGAGCAGTTCTTC. Amino acids: CASVLQGTSEQFF.

The chain has TRBV4-1 and TRBJ2-2; TRBD1 aligns across 7 bases. The CDR3 covers 16 residues. The germline gives CDR1 MGHRA, CDR2 YSYEKL. Losses at the gene ends were 1 base for V and 1 base for J; bases not matched to a gene: 3. CDR3 sequence: CASSQVQGMNTGELFF. The CDR3 nucleotides are TGCGCCAGCAGCCAAGTACAGGGGATGAACACCGGGGAGCTGTTTTTT.

V gene TRBV10-3 combines with J gene TRBJ2-3; weak D call: TRBD1 (5 bases). V lost 7 bases and J 6 bases, leaving 17 bases between the germline ends. Germline V gene sequence: CDR1 ENHRY, CDR2 SYGVKD. The CDR3 runs 14 residues. CDR3 in DNA: TGTGCCATCATGGTTGGAACAGGAGATGATACGCAGTATTTT. This gives the protein CAIMVGTGDDTQYF.

The chain recombines TRBV28 with TRBJ1-5; 9 positions agree with TRBD1. V trimming: 5 bases; J trimming: 3 bases; junction bases outside the gene matches: 8. CDR3 length: 16 amino acids. Germline V gene lookup returns CDR1 MDHEN and CDR2 SYDVKM. For the CDR3, the DNA is TGTGCCAGCAGTACCCCAGGGACAGGGAACAATCAGCCCCAGCATTTT. Its protein is CASSTPGTGNNQPQHF.

This sequence joins TRBV7-3 and TRBJ2-1; 8 nucleotides line up with TRBD1. Germline CDR1 is SGHTA and CDR2 is FQGTGA. The CDR3 is 15 residues long. V shed 5 bases, J shed 7 bases, and the junction held 10 bases outside the gene matches. CDR3 sequence reads: CASSRQGNLRNEQFF. The CDR3 DNA reads as TGTGCCAGCAGCCGACAGGGGAATCTTAGGAATGAGCAGTTCTTC.

This chain connects TRBV6-1 to TRBJ1-2, with TRBD1 matching over 9 bases. CDR3 length equals 17 residues. The V segment lost 3 bases and the J segment 6 bases; nucleotides outside the gene matches: 14. The germline CDR1 and CDR2 sequences are MNHNS and SASEGT. CDR3 protein: CASSDRGGTGRIDGYTF. Here the CDR3 DNA reads TGTGCCAGCAGTGATAGGGGGGGGACAGGGCGGATCGATGGCTACACCTTC.

V and J are TRBV15 and TRBJ1-1; possible D gene TRBD1, 5 bases. The CDR3 is made up of 14 amino acids. V was pared by 0 bases and J by 2 bases, with 7 bases between. Germline loops: CDR1 LNHNV, CDR2 YYDKDF (reference sequence). The CDR3 nucleotides are TGTGCCACCAGCAGAGAGACAGCTAACACTGAAGCTTTCTTT. Encoded protein: CATSRETANTEAFF.

CDR3 loop: CASSIRGQGQGINEQFF. The CDR3 DNA reads as TGTGCCAGTAGTATTCGAGGGCAGGGACAAGGGATCAATGAGCAGTTCTTC. This chain joins TRBV19 and TRBJ2-1; TRBD1 is a possible D gene (6 bases). V was cut by 3 bases and J by 6 bases, with 21 bases left in between. In germline, CDR1 is LNHDA, CDR2 SQIVND (reference sequence). The CDR3 sequence is 17 residues long.

This clone is medium-sized in the sample. V usage is TRBV13 and J usage is TRBJ2-6; no clear D. This CDR3 has 15 amino acids. V lost 5 bases, J lost 0 bases, and 8 bases lay in between. In germline, CDR1 is PRHDT, CDR2 FYEKMQ (reference sequence). The CDR3 sequence is CASSLLGSGANVLTF. The DNA of the CDR3 is TGTGCCAGCAGCCTCCTTGGCTCTGGGGCCAACGTCCTGACTTTC.

The V and J genes are TRBV6-5 and TRBJ1-1; D possibly corresponds to TRBD1 (5 bases). CDR3 size: 14 residues. Trimming cost V 0 bases and J 7 bases, with 12 bases left between them. The germline CDR1 and CDR2 sequences are MNHEY and SVGAGI. The CDR3 DNA reads TGTGCCAGCAGTTACTCGGGACTCGTAGTTGAAGCTTTCTTT. This gives the protein CASSYSGLVVEAFF.

The chain couples TRBV12-5 to TRBJ2-1; D is possibly TRBD1 or TRBD2 (5 bases each). Germline V gives CDR1 LGHNT, CDR2 FRNRAP. The CDR3 has 15 residues. Trimming removed 6 bases from V and 2 bases from J, with 14 bases in between. The CDR3 spells CASGQTRDPYNEQFF. The CDR3 nucleotides read TGTGCTAGTGGCCAGACCAGGGACCCCTACAATGAGCAGTTCTTC.

J is TRBJ1-2 and V is TRBV27, with TRBD1 identical over 12 bases. The germline CDR1 and CDR2 sequences are MNHEY and SMNVEV (reference sequence). The CDR3 is made up of 15 amino acids. With 3 bases clipped from V and 7 bases from J, the junction kept 6 bases outside the gene matches. CDR3 loop: CASSLTGQGALGYTF. CDR3 coding DNA: TGTGCCAGCAGTTTGACGGGACAGGGGGCTCTTGGCTACACCTTC.

The rearrangement uses TRBV7-9 and TRBJ2-1; no clear D gene. V shed 4 bases and J shed 1 base, with 11 bases lying between them. Looked up from germline, CDR1 is SEHNR and CDR2 is FQNEAQ (reference sequence). CDR3 length: 15 residues. For the CDR3, the DNA is TGTGCCAGCAGCTCCCCCGGGCAGTCCTACAATGAGCAGTTCTTC. Encoded protein: CASSSPGQSYNEQFF.

The rearrangement links TRBV15 to TRBJ2-7; D ambiguous. The germline gives CDR1 LNHNV, CDR2 YYDKDF (reference sequence). The CDR3 has 12 residues. Trimming cost V 5 bases and J 1 base, with 6 bases left between them. The CDR3: CATSVSSYEQYF. The CDR3 nucleotides read TGTGCCACCAGCGTATCATCCTACGAGCAGTACTTC.

The rearrangement joins TRBV11-3 to TRBJ1-6, with a possible D match to TRBD1 (5 bases). The V end lost 5 bases, the J end lost 7 bases, and 12 bases lay between the germline ends. The germline V gene has CDR1 SGHNT and CDR2 YENEEA. This CDR3 has 14 residues. CDR3 residues: CASSTGLKNSPLHF. Here the CDR3 DNA reads TGTGCCAGCAGCACGGGACTAAAAAATTCACCCCTCCACTTT.

The chain carries TRBV18 and TRBJ1-5, with D possibly matching TRBD1 (6 bases). This CDR3 comprises 16 residues. Germline values: CDR1 KGHSH, CDR2 LQKENI. V gave up 2 bases and J gave up 4 bases, with 15 bases separating them. CDR3 protein: CASSPEGHRMNQPQHF. In DNA form, the CDR3 reads TGTGCCAGCTCACCAGAGGGACATCGGATGAATCAGCCCCAGCATTTT.

The chain combines TRBV6-1 with TRBJ2-2; TRBD2 might be the D (6 bases). CDR3 size: 15 residues. The V gene's germline CDR1 is MNHNS and CDR2 SASEGT. V dropped 0 bases and J dropped 6 bases, with 11 bases sitting between them. The CDR3: CASSEAAGRPGELFF. The CDR3 DNA reads as TGTGCCAGCAGTGAAGCGGCGGGACGTCCCGGGGAGCTGTTTTTT.

The V gene is TRBV2, the J gene TRBJ1-4; 8 nucleotides line up with TRBD1. CDR3 size: 14 residues. J lost 8 bases, V lost 6 bases, and 8 bases had no gene match. Germline V gives CDR1 SNHLY, CDR2 FYNNEI. The CDR3 region is CASSRTGREEKLFF. The CDR3 DNA sequence: TGTGCCAGCAGCCGGACAGGGCGGGAAGAAAAACTGTTTTTT.